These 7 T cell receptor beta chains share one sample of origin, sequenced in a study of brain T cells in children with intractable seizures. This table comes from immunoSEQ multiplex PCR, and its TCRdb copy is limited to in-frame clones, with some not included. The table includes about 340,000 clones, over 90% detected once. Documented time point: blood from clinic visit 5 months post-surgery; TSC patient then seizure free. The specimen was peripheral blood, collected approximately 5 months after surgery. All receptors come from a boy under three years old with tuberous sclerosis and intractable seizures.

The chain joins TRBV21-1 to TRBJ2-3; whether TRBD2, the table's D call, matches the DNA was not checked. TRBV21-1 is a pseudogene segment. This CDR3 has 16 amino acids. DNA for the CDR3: TGTGCCAGCAGCACCCATGCAGCGGGGGGCACAGATACGCAGTATTTT. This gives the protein CASSTHAAGGTDTQYF.

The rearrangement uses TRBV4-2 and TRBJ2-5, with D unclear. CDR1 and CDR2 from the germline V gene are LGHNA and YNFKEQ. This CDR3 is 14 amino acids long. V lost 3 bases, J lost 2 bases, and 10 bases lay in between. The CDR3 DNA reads TGTGCCAGCAGCCAGGAAGTAGTTCAAGAGACCCAGTACTTC. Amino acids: CASSQEVVQETQYF.

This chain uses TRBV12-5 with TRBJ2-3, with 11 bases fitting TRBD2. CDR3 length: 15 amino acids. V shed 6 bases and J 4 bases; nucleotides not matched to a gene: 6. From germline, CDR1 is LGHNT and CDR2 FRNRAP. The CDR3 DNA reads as TGTGCTAGTGGCCTTAGCGGGGGGGTTCCAGATACGCAGTATTTT. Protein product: CASGLSGGVPDTQYF.

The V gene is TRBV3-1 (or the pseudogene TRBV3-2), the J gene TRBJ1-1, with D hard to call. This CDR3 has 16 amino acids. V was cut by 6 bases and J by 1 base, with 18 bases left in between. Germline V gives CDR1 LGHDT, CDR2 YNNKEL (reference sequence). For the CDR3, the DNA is TGTGCCAGCAGTCAGTTGGTCTTCGAGGGGAACACTGAAGCTTTCTTT. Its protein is CASSQLVFEGNTEAFF.

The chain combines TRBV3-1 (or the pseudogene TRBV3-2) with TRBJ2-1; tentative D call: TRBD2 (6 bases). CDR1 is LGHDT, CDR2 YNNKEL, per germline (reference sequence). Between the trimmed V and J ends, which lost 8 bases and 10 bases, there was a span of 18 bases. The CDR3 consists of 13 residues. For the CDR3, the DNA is TGTGCCAGCCAAAGTGGGGGGAAGGGGGAGCAGTTCTTC. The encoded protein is CASQSGGKGEQFF.

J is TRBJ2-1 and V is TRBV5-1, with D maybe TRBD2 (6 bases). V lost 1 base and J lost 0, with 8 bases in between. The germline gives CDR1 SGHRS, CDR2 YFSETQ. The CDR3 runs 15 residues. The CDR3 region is CASSLTSNSYNEQFF. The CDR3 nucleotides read TGCGCCAGCAGCTTGACTAGCAACTCCTACAATGAGCAGTTCTTC.

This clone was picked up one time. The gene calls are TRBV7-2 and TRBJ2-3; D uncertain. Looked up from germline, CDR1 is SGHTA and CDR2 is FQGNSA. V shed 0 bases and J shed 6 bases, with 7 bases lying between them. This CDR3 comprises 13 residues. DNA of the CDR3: TGTGCCAGCAGCTTAGCGCGTGAGGATACGCAGTATTTT. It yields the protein CASSLAREDTQYF.